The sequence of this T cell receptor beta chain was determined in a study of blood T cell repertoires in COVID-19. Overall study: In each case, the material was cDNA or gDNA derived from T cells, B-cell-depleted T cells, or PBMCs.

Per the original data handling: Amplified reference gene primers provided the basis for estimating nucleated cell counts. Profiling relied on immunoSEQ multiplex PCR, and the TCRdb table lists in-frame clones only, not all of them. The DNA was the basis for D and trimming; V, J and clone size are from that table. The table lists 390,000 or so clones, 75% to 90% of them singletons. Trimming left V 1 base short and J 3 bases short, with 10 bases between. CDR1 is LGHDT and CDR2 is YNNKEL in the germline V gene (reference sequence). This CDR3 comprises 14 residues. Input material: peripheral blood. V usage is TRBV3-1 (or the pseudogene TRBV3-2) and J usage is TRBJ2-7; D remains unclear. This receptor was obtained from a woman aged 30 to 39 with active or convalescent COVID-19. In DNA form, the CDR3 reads TGTGCCAGCAGCCAAGCCAGTAAGCGCTACGAGCAGTACTTC. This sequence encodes CASSQASKRYEQYF.